This TCR beta chain is drawn from a study of blood T cell repertoires in COVID-19. Turning to the study itself: From T cells, B-cell-depleted T cells, or PBMCs came the material, which was cDNA or gDNA.

V was pared by 3 bases and J by 2 bases, with 7 bases between. The germline gives CDR1 SGHTA, CDR2 FQGNSA. The CDR3 is 13 residues long. Authors' processing steps: Nucleated cell number was recorded as an estimate derived from reference gene primer amplification. Assay: immunoSEQ multiplex PCR; the TCRdb copy retains only in-frame clones and omits some. That table furnishes V, J and clone size, whereas the DNA furnished D and trimming. The sample records approximately 50,000 clones, about three quarters being singletons. The gene calls are TRBV7-2 and TRBJ1-1; D unresolved. Sequencing was done on a sample of peripheral blood. The clonotype was recovered from a man between 65 and 85 years old with active or convalescent COVID-19. CDR3 sequence: CASSLQKNTEAFF. The CDR3 DNA is TGTGCCAGCAGCTTGCAGAAAAACACTGAAGCTTTCTTT.